This T cell receptor beta chain stems from a study of T cell changes during pregnancy in multiple sclerosis. Repertoires were generated with immunoSEQ multiplex PCR, while TCRdb's copy carries only in-frame clones and drops some. The table has 50,000 to 65,000 clones, around 89% seen once. With 3 bases removed from V and 5 bases from J, the gap between germline ends came to 17 bases. CDR1 is SGDLS, CDR2 YYNGEE, per germline. The CDR3 runs to 15 residues. The sequencing used peripheral blood, collected after pregnancy. The chain employs TRBV9 and TRBJ2-5; D is perhaps TRBD1 (6 bases). This TCR was recovered from a female donor with multiple sclerosis, enrolled in a pregnancy study. The CDR3 region is CASSEQGTFAETQYF. The CDR3 DNA is TGTGCCAGCAGCGAACAGGGTACTTTTGCGGAGACCCAGTACTTC.